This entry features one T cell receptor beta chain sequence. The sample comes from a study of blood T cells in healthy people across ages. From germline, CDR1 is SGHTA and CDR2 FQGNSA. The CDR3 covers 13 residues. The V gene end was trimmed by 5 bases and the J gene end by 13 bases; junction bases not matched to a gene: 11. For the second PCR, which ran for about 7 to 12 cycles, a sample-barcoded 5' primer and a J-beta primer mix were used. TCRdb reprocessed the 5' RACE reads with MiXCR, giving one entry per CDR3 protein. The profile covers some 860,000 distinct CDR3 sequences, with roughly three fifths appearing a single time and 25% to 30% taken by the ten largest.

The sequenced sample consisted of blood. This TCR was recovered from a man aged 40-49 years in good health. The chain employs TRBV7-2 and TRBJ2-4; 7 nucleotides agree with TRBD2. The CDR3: CASSVGPGGEQYF. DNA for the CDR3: TGTGCCAGCAGCGTAGGCCCTGGGGGGGAGCAGTACTTC.